This T cell receptor beta chain was sequenced for a study of OX40 agonist ivuxolimab in advanced cancers. Overall study context: As their treatment, patients were administered ivuxolimab, an agonistic anti-OX40 (CD134) antibody.

The table lists this clone with a few counts. Antigen unknown. Assay used: immunoSEQ multiplex PCR; TCRdb lists only in-frame clones, some missing. The sample includes 30,000 to 45,000 clones, about 90% of them seen just once. The study's findings and limits: Researchers report that CD8+ T cells had, on average, more expanded clones than CD4+.

There are 16 residues in the CDR3. The germline V gene has CDR1 SGHDN and CDR2 FVKESK. V was trimmed by 1 base and J by 3 bases, leaving 15 bases between them. The sample was CD4+ or CD8+ T cells sorted from blood, taken in a trial of the OX40 agonist ivuxolimab. This sequence originates from an adult with an advanced solid tumor such as melanoma, head and neck, liver or kidney cancer. The V gene is TRBV14, the J gene TRBJ2-5; possibly TRBD1 for D (6 bases). In DNA, the CDR3 is TGTGCCAGCAGCCAAGGGACAGCCACTCGAGAAGAGACCCAGTACTTC. This translates into CASSQGTATREETQYF.